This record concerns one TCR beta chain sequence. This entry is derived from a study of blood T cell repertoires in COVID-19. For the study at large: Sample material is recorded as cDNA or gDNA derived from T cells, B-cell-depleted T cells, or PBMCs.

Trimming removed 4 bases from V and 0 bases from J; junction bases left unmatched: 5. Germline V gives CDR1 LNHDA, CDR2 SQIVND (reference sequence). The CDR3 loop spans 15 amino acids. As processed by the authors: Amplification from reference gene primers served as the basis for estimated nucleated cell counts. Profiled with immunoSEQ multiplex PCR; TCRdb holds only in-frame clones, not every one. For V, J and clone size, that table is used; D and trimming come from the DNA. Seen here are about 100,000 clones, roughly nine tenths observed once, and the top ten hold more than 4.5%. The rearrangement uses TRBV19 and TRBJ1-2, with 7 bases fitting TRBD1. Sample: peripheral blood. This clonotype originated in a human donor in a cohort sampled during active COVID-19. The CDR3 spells CASSTTGQTNYGYTF. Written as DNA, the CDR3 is TGTGCCAGTAGTACCACGGGACAGACTAACTATGGCTACACCTTC.